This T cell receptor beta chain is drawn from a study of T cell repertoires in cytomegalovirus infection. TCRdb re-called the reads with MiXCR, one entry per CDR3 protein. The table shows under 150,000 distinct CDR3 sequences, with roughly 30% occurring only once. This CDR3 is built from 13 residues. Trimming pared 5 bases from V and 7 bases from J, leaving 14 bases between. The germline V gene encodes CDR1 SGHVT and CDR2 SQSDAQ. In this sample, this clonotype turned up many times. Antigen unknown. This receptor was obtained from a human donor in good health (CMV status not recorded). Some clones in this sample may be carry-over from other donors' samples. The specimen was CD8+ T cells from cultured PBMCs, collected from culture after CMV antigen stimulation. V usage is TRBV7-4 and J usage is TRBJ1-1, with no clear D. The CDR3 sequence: CASSRNDEHEAFF. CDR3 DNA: TGTGCCAGCAGCCGCAACGACGAGCATGAAGCTTTCTTT.